Below, 16 T cell receptor beta chains from the same sample are listed, as sequenced in a study of T cell repertoires in cytomegalovirus infection. One entry per CDR3 protein, called by TCRdb with MiXCR from the reads. The profile covers under 850,000 distinct CDR3 sequences, with around 31% appearing a single time and about 20% taken by the ten largest. These receptors are not linked to any known antigen. Source: cultured PBMCs, taken from culture after CMV antigen stimulation. The source is a human donor in good health (CMV status not recorded). Some clones in this sample may be carry-over from other donors' samples.

This clonotype was detected many times. The CDR3 coding sequence is TGCGCCAGCAGCCGTGCCGGGACAGAAGCATATGGCTACACCTTC. This sequence encodes CASSRAGTEAYGYTF. The V call is TRBV4-3, the J call TRBJ1-2, with 7 nucleotides matching TRBD1. V shed 4 bases, J shed 5 bases, and the junction held 10 bases outside the gene matches. Germline V gene data show CDR1 as LGHNA and CDR2 as YSLEER. The CDR3 spans 15 residues.

This clonotype was counted a few times. This rearrangement joins TRBV6-2 or TRBV6-3 to TRBJ2-7, with D possibly TRBD1 on 6 matching bases. The CDR3 runs 13 residues. Germline CDR1 is MNHEY and CDR2 is SVGEGT. The V gene lost 5 bases and the J gene lost 10 bases, with 18 bases spanning the gap. The CDR3 loop is CASSDKRDILQYV. In nucleotides, the CDR3 is TGTGCCAGCAGTGATAAGAGGGACATTTTACAGTACGTC.

The chain is built from TRBV12-3 or TRBV12-4 and TRBJ1-5, with a tentative D call TRBD1 (6 bases). The CDR3 runs to 14 residues. Between the trimmed V and J ends, which lost 6 bases and 3 bases, there was a span of 12 bases. In nucleotides, the CDR3 is TGTGCCAGCAGCCACCGACAGGTCAATCAGCCCCAGCATTTT. Amino acids: CASSHRQVNQPQHF.

The chain uses TRBV12-3 or TRBV12-4 and TRBJ2-7, with D perhaps matching TRBD1 (6 bases). The V end lost 5 bases, the J end lost 0 bases, and 17 bases lay between the germline ends. The CDR3 has 16 residues. The CDR3 DNA sequence: TGTGCCAGCAGTCACCACTCCGGGACACCCTCCTACGAGCAGTACTTC. It is translated as CASSHHSGTPSYEQYF.

This clonotype was observed a single time. CDR3 protein: CASSLSGTGVLPQHF. The CDR3 DNA is TGTGCCAGCAGTTTATCGGGGACAGGGGTACTGCCCCAGCATTTT. This rearrangement joins TRBV27 to TRBJ1-5, with 10 bases lining up with TRBD1. The CDR3 spans 15 residues. J was trimmed by 9 bases and V by 0 bases; bases with no gene match: 5. CDR1 MNHEY and CDR2 SMNVEV come from the germline V gene (reference sequence).

This clonotype was detected many times. CDR3 sequence (DNA): TGTGCCAGCAGCCCAGGTTTGAGGCAGACGAATGAGCAGTTCTTC. Translation: CASSPGLRQTNEQFF. V gene TRBV7-2 combines with J gene TRBJ2-1; no clear D. The V end was cut by 5 bases, the J end by 7 bases, with 18 bases between. The germline V gene has CDR1 SGHTA and CDR2 FQGNSA. The CDR3 totals 15 residues.

This rearrangement joins TRBV25-1 to TRBJ2-2; the D is unclear. Trimming left V 9 bases short and J 7 bases short, with 12 bases between. The CDR3 totals 12 residues. Germline loops: CDR1 MGHDK, CDR2 SYGVNS. The CDR3: CASQKGVGELFF. CDR3 in DNA: TGTGCCAGTCAAAAGGGCGTCGGGGAGCTGTTTTTT.

This clonotype occurred a few times. This sequence joins TRBV20-1 and TRBJ2-3; D is unclear. The germline V gene has CDR1 DFQATT and CDR2 SNEGSKA (reference sequence). The CDR3 has 15 residues. The V end lost 5 bases, the J end lost 0 bases, and 15 bases lay between the germline ends. The CDR3 is CSAPDKSSSTDTQYF. The CDR3 bases are TGCAGTGCTCCCGACAAATCGTCTAGCACAGATACGCAGTATTTT.

The chain joins TRBV2 to TRBJ1-1; no clear D gene. The CDR3 loop spans 14 amino acids. Per germline, CDR1 SNHLY and CDR2 FYNNEI. Trimming stripped 4 bases from V and 3 bases from J, with 12 bases between. The CDR3 nucleotides read TGTGCCAGCAGTGCCGTTCGGAGGGACACTGAAGCTTTCTTT. It encodes CASSAVRRDTEAFF.

The rearrangement links TRBV5-1 to TRBJ1-1; TRBD1 agrees at 9 bases. CDR3 length: 14 amino acids. V lost 3 bases to trimming and J lost 1 base; unmatched junction nucleotides: 1. Germline assignment: CDR1 SGHRS and CDR2 YFSETQ. The CDR3 protein is CASSWDRANTEAFF. The CDR3 coding sequence is TGCGCCAGCAGCTGGGACAGGGCGAACACTGAAGCTTTCTTT.

V is TRBV6-1 and J is TRBJ1-1; D gene unclear. The ends were cut back, 7 bases at V and 2 bases at J, with 8 bases in the middle. CDR3 length: 12 residues. Germline loops: CDR1 MNHNS, CDR2 SASEGT. CDR3 amino acids: CASKRTNTEAFF. CDR3 sequence (DNA): TGTGCCAGCAAACGGACCAACACTGAAGCTTTCTTT.

The V and J genes are TRBV5-1 and TRBJ1-1, with D perhaps TRBD1 (5 bases). The ends were cut back, 3 bases at V and 8 bases at J, with 14 bases in the middle. The germline CDR1 and CDR2 sequences are SGHRS and YFSETQ. CDR3 length equals 13 residues. CDR3 loop: CASSSQGLEEAFF. The CDR3 DNA reads TGCGCCAGCAGCTCCCAGGGACTGGAAGAAGCTTTCTTT.

This clonotype was seen only a few times. This chain uses TRBV12-3 or TRBV12-4 with TRBJ1-2, with D maybe TRBD1 (5 bases). The CDR3 loop spans 13 amino acids. The V end lost 6 bases, the J end lost 6 bases, and 14 bases lay between the germline ends. The CDR3 DNA reads TGTGCCAGCAGCCCCCAGGGCGGCCATGGCTACACCTTC. Its protein is CASSPQGGHGYTF.

This clonotype was picked up a small number of times. The chain recombines TRBV7-9 with TRBJ1-4; no clear D. The CDR3 is 16 amino acids. Germline CDR1 reads SEHNR; CDR2 reads FQNEAQ (reference sequence). Trimming removed 4 bases from V and 8 bases from J, with 20 bases in between. In nucleotides, the CDR3 is TGTGCCAGCAGCTCTGGAGGCACTCATGAGCAAGAAAAACTGTTTTTT. Translated, it gives CASSSGGTHEQEKLFF.

This clonotype was counted a few times. The chain combines TRBV7-6 with TRBJ2-5; TRBD1 is a possible D gene (5 bases). Germline V gene data show CDR1 as SGHVS and CDR2 as FNYEAQ. The CDR3 sequence is 14 residues long. V gave up 5 bases and J gave up 3 bases, with 13 bases separating them. In nucleotides, the CDR3 is TGTGCCAGCAGCGTATTAGGCAGGGAAGAGACCCAGTACTTC. This encodes CASSVLGREETQYF. The full variable domain, completed using reference TRBV7-6 and TRBJ2-5, is GAGVSQSPRYKVTKRGQDVALRCDPISGHVSLYWYRQALGQGPEFLTYFNYEAQQDKSGLPNDRFSAERPEGSISTLTIQRTEQRDSAMYRCASSVLGREETQYFGPGTRLLVL.

The chain joins TRBV24-1 to TRBJ2-5, with D perhaps matching TRBD2 (5 bases). This CDR3 comprises 15 residues. V lost 1 base, J lost 7 bases, and 15 bases lay in between. Per the germline V gene, CDR1 is KGHDR and CDR2 is SFDVKD. CDR3 protein: CATSDFGDYPGTQYF. The CDR3 nucleotides read TGTGCCACCAGTGATTTCGGCGACTACCCAGGGACCCAGTACTTC.